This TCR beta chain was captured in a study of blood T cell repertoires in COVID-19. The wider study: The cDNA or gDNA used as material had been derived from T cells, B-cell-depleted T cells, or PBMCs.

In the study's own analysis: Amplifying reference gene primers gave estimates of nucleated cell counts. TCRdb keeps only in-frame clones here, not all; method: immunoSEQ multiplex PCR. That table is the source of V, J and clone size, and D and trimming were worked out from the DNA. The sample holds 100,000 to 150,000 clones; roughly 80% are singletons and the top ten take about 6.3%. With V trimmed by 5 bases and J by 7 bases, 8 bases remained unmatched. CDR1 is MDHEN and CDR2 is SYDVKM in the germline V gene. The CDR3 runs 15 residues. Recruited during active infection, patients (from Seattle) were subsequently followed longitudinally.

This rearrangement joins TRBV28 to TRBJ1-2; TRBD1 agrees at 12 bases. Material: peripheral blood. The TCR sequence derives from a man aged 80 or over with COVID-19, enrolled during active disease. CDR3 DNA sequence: TGTGCCAGCAGTGCCCCGGGACAGGGGGCTGGTGGCTACACCTTC. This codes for CASSAPGQGAGGYTF.